This passage covers 12 T cell receptor beta chains from one sample sequenced in a study of CD8 T cells in ankylosing spondylitis. Regarding the study as a whole: A TCR beta motif made of fewer than 10 highly homologous variants seemed typical of ankylosing spondylitis blood.

TCRdb called the 5' RACE reads again in MiXCR, with one record for every CDR3 protein. This table holds about 800,000 distinct CDR3 sequences, over 9.5% found once. Antigens of these TCRs are unknown. Specimen: blood, either unsorted or a sorted T cell fraction (not recorded which). Receptor source: a male donor with ankylosing spondylitis.

V is TRBV20-1 and J is TRBJ1-6, with a tentative D call TRBD1 (5 bases). CDR1 and CDR2 from the germline V gene are DFQATT and SNEGSKA (reference sequence). This CDR3 contains 18 residues. V shed 0 bases and J shed 7 bases, with 22 bases lying between them. The CDR3 sequence is CSARDWGLPGRTNSPLHF. The CDR3 bases are TGCAGTGCTAGAGATTGGGGTCTTCCGGGGCGCACCAATTCACCCCTCCACTTT.

The chain employs TRBV7-2 and TRBJ1-2, with TRBD1 as a possible D gene (6 bases). This CDR3 contains 14 residues. Trimming removed 5 bases at V and 6 bases at J, with 16 bases between. Germline CDR1 is SGHTA and CDR2 is FQGNSA. The CDR3 sequence: CASSAYLTGNGYTF. CDR3 DNA sequence: TGTGCCAGCAGCGCGTACCTAACAGGGAATGGCTACACCTTC.

The chain employs TRBV6-5 and TRBJ2-1; TRBD1 matches 7 bases. J gave up 4 bases and V 4 bases, and 10 bases lay outside the gene matches. Germline V gene lookup returns CDR1 MNHEY and CDR2 SVGAGI. CDR3 length equals 16 residues. This chain's CDR3 is CASSSLSGQFYNEQFF. Here the CDR3 DNA reads TGTGCCAGCAGTTCCCTCTCGGGACAGTTTTACAATGAGCAGTTCTTC.

The rearrangement joins TRBV4-2 to TRBJ2-5, with TRBD2 matching 13 bases. V shed 2 bases and J 5 bases; nucleotides not matched to a gene: 5. The CDR3 consists of 16 residues. CDR1 is LGHNA and CDR2 is YNFKEQ in the germline V gene. The CDR3 spells CASSQPGLAGHETQYF. The CDR3 DNA reads as TGTGCCAGCAGCCAACCGGGACTAGCGGGGCACGAGACCCAGTACTTC.

Only a few counts were recorded for this clonotype. The chain uses TRBV10-3 and TRBJ2-7; tentative D call: TRBD1 (5 bases). Germline V gives CDR1 ENHRY, CDR2 SYGVKD. CDR3 length: 14 amino acids. V lost 9 bases and J 0 bases, leaving 15 bases between the germline ends. CDR3 coding DNA: TGTGCCATAAAAGGGCAGGGCCCCTCCTACGAGCAGTACTTC. Its translation: CAIKGQGPSYEQYF.

This clonotype was seen a handful of times. The V gene is TRBV20-1, the J gene TRBJ2-1, with TRBD1 as a possible D gene (5 bases). In germline, CDR1 is DFQATT, CDR2 SNEGSKA (reference sequence). The CDR3 contains 16 residues. The ends were cut back, 1 base at V and 2 bases at J, with 15 bases in the middle. Written as DNA, the CDR3 is TGCAGTGCTAGAGCCCGGCAGGGAAGAGCCTACAATGAGCAGTTCTTC. Translated: CSARARQGRAYNEQFF.

The rearrangement joins TRBV6-5 to TRBJ1-2; possibly TRBD1 for D (6 bases). This CDR3 has 17 residues. CDR1 is MNHEY and CDR2 is SVGAGI in the germline V gene. V gave up 0 bases and J gave up 5 bases, with 19 bases separating them. CDR3 DNA sequence: TGTGCCAGCAGTTACTCTGGAGGGGGAAGGCCCCCTTATGGCTACACCTTC. Its protein is CASSYSGGGRPPYGYTF.

This clonotype was seen a handful of times. The V and J genes are TRBV5-1 and TRBJ2-1, with 12 nucleotides matching TRBD2. V trimming: 4 bases; J trimming: 7 bases; junction bases outside the gene matches: 12. The CDR3 runs 17 residues. Germline V gene lookup returns CDR1 SGHRS and CDR2 YFSETQ. CDR3 in amino acids: CASSLGTSGLLWNEQFF. CDR3 bases: TGCGCCAGCAGCCTAGGGACTAGCGGGCTTCTGTGGAATGAGCAGTTCTTC.

The sample holds a few counts of this clonotype. The J gene is TRBJ2-1, the V gene TRBV7-9, with 7 bases lining up with TRBD2. The length of the CDR3 is 17 residues. V trimming: 5 bases; J trimming: 0 bases; junction bases outside the gene matches: 10. The V gene's germline CDR1 is SEHNR and CDR2 FQNEAQ (reference sequence). CDR3 nucleotide sequence: TGTGCCAGCAGCCACCCCTACCGGGAGGCCTCCTACAATGAGCAGTTCTTC. It yields the protein CASSHPYREASYNEQFF.

In this sample, this clonotype turned up many times. This rearrangement joins TRBV5-1 to TRBJ2-5; D gene uncertain. CDR1 SGHRS and CDR2 YFSETQ come from the germline V gene. Deletions cut 4 bases from V and 0 bases from J, with 4 bases between. The CDR3 totals 12 residues. CDR3: CASSTDQETQYF. The CDR3 DNA sequence: TGCGCCAGCAGCACAGACCAAGAGACCCAGTACTTC.

This clonotype was observed at least ten times. V is TRBV20-1 and J is TRBJ1-6, with D unresolved. This CDR3 has 12 residues. V was clipped by 3 bases and J by 4 bases, with 4 bases between them. Germline loops: CDR1 DFQATT, CDR2 SNEGSKA (reference sequence). The CDR3 loop reads CSARRYNSPLHF. The CDR3 DNA reads as TGCAGTGCTAGGCGTTATAATTCACCCCTCCACTTT.

In its sample, this clonotype was seen a few times. The chain recombines TRBV7-2 with TRBJ1-2; D is possibly TRBD1 (6 bases). V was cut by 5 bases and J by 7 bases, with 14 bases left in between. The CDR3 totals 13 residues. The germline V gene encodes CDR1 SGHTA and CDR2 FQGNSA. CDR3 nucleotide sequence: TGTGCCAGCAGCATAGGGGGGGGAATTGGCTACACCTTC. It is translated as CASSIGGGIGYTF. The full variable domain, in which reference TRBV7-2 and TRBJ1-2 provide the parts outside the CDR3, is GAGVSQSPSNKVTEKGKDVELRCDPISGHTALYWYRQSLGQGLEFLIYFQGNSAPDKSGLPSDRFSAERTGGSVSTLTIQRTQQEDSAVYLCASSIGGGIGYTFGSGTRLTVV.